This T cell receptor (beta chain) was observed in a study of read filtering for tumor transcriptome and immune sequencing. As for the study in general: Revised staging placed eight or nine patients in R-ISS I, approximately 16 in II, more than five in III. DNase treatment preceded whole-transcriptome library preparation.

Study-wide results and caveats: The CD138-negative fraction was mixed bone marrow immune cells, not pure T cells. Dropping single-read clonotypes raised IR-seq and RNA-seq shared-clonotype correlation.

From approximately 400 ng of RNA, a library with molecular barcoded alpha/delta and beta/gamma adaptors was made. TCRdb independently ran MiXCR on the reads; one entry per CDR3 protein. Here the sample spans around 65,000 distinct CDR3 sequences, 15% to 20% being singletons. This clonotype was seen at least ten times. The antigen is unknown. This CDR3 spans 14 amino acids. The V gene lost 4 bases and the J gene lost 1 base, with 13 bases spanning the gap. From germline, CDR1 is DFQATT and CDR2 SNEGSKA (reference sequence). Material: a population of CD138-negative cells sorted from bone marrow. The source of this sequence is a donor older than 35 with multiple myeloma. The gene calls are TRBV20-1 and TRBJ1-1; D is perhaps TRBD1 (5 bases). The CDR3 DNA reads as TGCAGTGCTAATATCGAACAGGAGAACACTGAAGCTTTCTTT. Its protein product is CSANIEQENTEAFF.